This TCR beta chain was captured by sequencing in a study of shared clonotypes between healthy human individuals. Negatively enriched CD4+ T cells were divided by CD45RA into naive and memory. Deep-level settings were used for running the assay. The protocol was immunoSEQ multiplex PCR, while the TCRdb copy is restricted to in-frame clones and leaves out a portion. This table holds 1.5 million to 1.9 million clones, about 98% found once. CDR3 length: 15 residues. Germline values: CDR1 SGHTA, CDR2 FQGNSA. J lost 6 bases, V lost 5 bases, and 8 bases had no gene match. General observations from the study: All-four-donor shared clonotypes had higher generation probabilities than non-shared clonotypes did.

A word on this clone: Its antigen is currently unknown.

Sequencing was carried out using naive CD4+ T cells sorted from blood. As for subset: CD45RA+ positively selected. The sequence derives from a man aged 25-40 years in good health. The rearrangement links TRBV7-2 to TRBJ2-1; 9 nucleotides line up with TRBD2. The CDR3: CASSISSGAINEQFF. CDR3 sequence (DNA): TGTGCCAGCAGCATCTCTAGCGGGGCTATCAATGAGCAGTTCTTC.